The clone carrying this T cell receptor beta chain appeared a few times. The antigen is undetermined. V dropped 7 bases and J dropped 3; count of bases not matched to a gene: 11. Germline V gene sequence: CDR1 MDHEN, CDR2 SYDVKM. CDR3 length equals 15 residues. Unrecorded immune exposure was likely among donors, who were nominally healthy when sampled. This sample was included in a study of cytomegalovirus exposure and HLA in healthy donors. Study overall: The study placed about 86% of its 350 to 400 genotyped donors in the Caucasian-associated ancestry cluster.

A multiplex PCR was run with 60 Vbeta primers and 13 Jbeta primers. Sequencing used immunoSEQ multiplex PCR; TCRdb keeps in-frame clones, though not all of them. Of 170,000 or so clones listed, under 85% are singletons. General study results and limits: Altogether, about 160 TCR beta chains were recorded as cytomegalovirus-associated.

The sequence was collected from a woman younger than 45 in good health and CMV-seronegative. Input material: PBMCs. The V gene is TRBV28, the J gene TRBJ1-1; 7 bases line up with TRBD1. The CDR3 DNA reads as TGTGCCAGCACTCCATCCGGGACAGTGTACACTGAAGCTTTCTTT. This translates into CASTPSGTVYTEAFF.